This TCR beta chain appears in the sequencing data of a study of CD8 T cells in ankylosing spondylitis. Points from the study as a whole: It appeared that ankylosing spondylitis blood was characterized by a TCR beta motif of roughly 8 highly homologous variants.

This clonotype was seen repeatedly, ten times or more. What it binds is unknown. One entry per CDR3 protein results from TCRdb running MiXCR on the 5' RACE reads. In the table there are around 250,000 distinct CDR3 sequences, approximately 12% of which are singletons. Trimming cost V 1 base and J 4 bases, with 10 bases left between them. In germline, CDR1 is SGHVS, CDR2 FQNEAQ. The CDR3 loop spans 15 amino acids. This clonotype was sampled from a male donor with ankylosing spondylitis or in good health (not recorded which). V and J are TRBV7-8 and TRBJ1-4; D gene unclear. What was sequenced was blood, either unsorted or a sorted T cell fraction (not recorded which). The CDR3 region is CASSLVAGVNEKLFF. The CDR3 DNA sequence: TGTGCCAGCAGCTTAGTTGCCGGAGTTAATGAAAAACTGTTTTTT.